Listed below are T cell receptor beta chains from one sample, sequenced in a study of shared clonotypes between healthy human individuals. Using immunoSEQ multiplex PCR, the repertoire was profiled, and TCRdb retains in-frame clones only, with some absent. The repertoire has millions of clones, about 94% of them found once; the top ten carry about 1.1%. The sample consisted of naive CD8+ T cells sorted from blood. The receptors stem from a man younger than 30 in good health. Each CDR3 is given with its conserved first and last residue. Fields, in order: clone size, D gene, V gene, J gene, CDR3 protein, CDR3 DNA. D genes are given only for firm matches. The size of a clone is reported for some rows only, either as once, few or many, or as a class for expanded clones.

abundance: .
d_gene: .
v_gene: TRBV7-9
j_gene: TRBJ2-6
CDR3aa: CASSSRKMGANVLTF
CDR3nt: TGTGCCAGCAGCTCTCGAAAAATGGGGGCCAACGTCCTGACTTTC

abundance: .
d_gene: TRBD1
v_gene: TRBV7-3
j_gene: TRBJ1-2
CDR3aa: CASSSGTGDGYGYTF
CDR3nt: TGTGCCAGCAGCTCGGGGACAGGGGACGGCTATGGCTACACCTTC

abundance: .
d_gene: TRBD2
v_gene: TRBV4-3
j_gene: TRBJ2-1
CDR3aa: CASSQDSSGSSNEQFF
CDR3nt: TGCGCCAGCAGCCAAGATTCTAGCGGGAGCAGCAATGAGCAGTTCTTC

abundance: .
d_gene: .
v_gene: TRBV7-2
j_gene: TRBJ1-1
CDR3aa: CASSSRGVNTEAFF
CDR3nt: TGTGCCAGCAGCTCAAGGGGGGTGAACACTGAAGCTTTCTTT

abundance: once
d_gene: .
v_gene: TRBV19
j_gene: TRBJ1-6
CDR3aa: CASSIGYSYSNSPLHF
CDR3nt: TGTGCCAGTAGTATCGGGTACTCCTATTCTAATTCACCCCTCCACTTT

abundance: few
d_gene: .
v_gene: TRBV9
j_gene: TRBJ2-3
CDR3aa: CASSVGASTDTQYF
CDR3nt: TGTGCCAGCAGCGTAGGGGCTAGCACAGATACGCAGTATTTT

abundance: .
d_gene: TRBD2
v_gene: TRBV4-1
j_gene: TRBJ2-3
CDR3aa: CASSQVVSGGLHTQYF
CDR3nt: TGCGCCAGCAGCCAAGTCGTGAGCGGGGGCCTACATACGCAGTATTTT

abundance: once
d_gene: .
v_gene: TRBV27
j_gene: TRBJ2-7
CDR3aa: CASSPEGLRGYEQYF
CDR3nt: TGTGCCAGCAGTCCCGAGGGACTCCGAGGCTACGAGCAGTACTTC

abundance: .
d_gene: .
v_gene: TRBV27
j_gene: TRBJ1-6
CDR3aa: CASSFDGPGAPLHF
CDR3nt: TGTGCCAGCAGTTTTGACGGCCCCGGGGCACCCCTCCACTTT

abundance: .
d_gene: TRBD1
v_gene: TRBV28
j_gene: TRBJ1-5
CDR3aa: CASLSQGGEYQPQHF
CDR3nt: TGTGCCAGCCTTTCCCAGGGGGGGGAGTATCAGCCCCAGCATTTT